Listed here are 13 T cell receptor beta chains from one sample, sequenced in a study of blood T cells in healthy people across ages. Alongside a J-beta primer mix, a sample-barcoded 5' primer served in a second PCR lasting 7 to 11 cycles. TCRdb passed the 5' RACE reads through MiXCR, listing each CDR3 protein once. The table records about 680,000 distinct CDR3 sequences, 49% of them present only once. Sequencing was done on a sample of blood. The receptors come from a woman aged 55-69 years in good health.

This clonotype was counted many times. CDR3 nucleotides: TGTGCCAGCAGTTTAACAGCGTCAGCCCGGGGTGAGCAGTTCTTC. It codes for CASSLTASARGEQFF. The chain links TRBV12-3 or TRBV12-4 to TRBJ2-1, with a possible D match to TRBD2 (5 bases). Deletions cut 2 bases from V and 9 bases from J, with 17 bases between. The CDR3 loop spans 15 amino acids.

The CDR3 protein is CASSQDPRTEVFYGYTF. The CDR3, as DNA: TGTGCCAGCAGCCAAGATCCCAGGACGGAGGTCTTCTATGGCTACACCTTC. V usage is TRBV4-2 and J usage is TRBJ1-2; unclear D gene. This CDR3 has 17 residues. CDR1 LGHNA and CDR2 YNFKEQ come from the germline V gene. V shed 0 bases and J shed 4 bases, with 18 bases lying between them.

Here the CDR3 reads CAWRRDRAHSGANVLTF. CDR3 nucleotide sequence: TGTGCCTGGCGAAGGGACAGGGCGCACTCTGGGGCCAACGTCCTGACTTTC. The chain is built from TRBV30 and TRBJ2-6; 9 positions agree with TRBD1. Germline V gene data show CDR1 as GTSNPN and CDR2 as SVGIG (reference sequence). The V segment lost 5 bases and the J segment 0 bases; nucleotides outside the gene matches: 8. The CDR3 contains 17 residues.

This clonotype has just a few counts. The chain combines TRBV20-1 with TRBJ2-7, with 11 bases matching TRBD2. The CDR3 has 14 amino acids. CDR1 and CDR2 from the germline V gene are DFQATT and SNEGSKA (reference sequence). V lost 6 bases and J lost 4; bases outside the gene matches: 8. This CDR3 is CSALVTSGSYEQYF. DNA of the CDR3: TGCAGTGCGCTAGTTACTAGCGGGAGTTACGAGCAGTACTTC.

The rearrangement uses TRBV20-1 and TRBJ2-1; TRBD2 agrees at 13 bases. The CDR3 is made up of 14 amino acids. With V trimmed by 6 bases and J by 9 bases, 8 bases remained unmatched. CDR1 and CDR2 from the germline V gene are DFQATT and SNEGSKA (reference sequence). Written as DNA, the CDR3 is TGCAGTGCCCCCGAACTAGCGGGAGGGTTTGAGCAGTTCTTC. Its protein product is CSAPELAGGFEQFF.

The V gene is TRBV5-1, the J gene TRBJ1-2; D perhaps matches TRBD1 (5 bases). This CDR3 contains 15 residues. Germline assignment: CDR1 SGHRS and CDR2 YFSETQ. Trimming removed 4 bases from V and 6 bases from J, with 19 bases in between. The CDR3 region is CASSRGTGSTHGYTF. The CDR3, as DNA: TGCGCCAGCAGCCGGGGGACCGGCTCGACTCATGGCTACACCTTC.

This sequence joins TRBV12-3 or TRBV12-4 and TRBJ2-3, with D possibly being TRBD1 (6 bases). Trimming left V 2 bases short and J 6 bases short, with 15 bases between. CDR3 length equals 15 residues. CDR3 in amino acids: CASSLRAGVQDTQYF. The CDR3 DNA follows: TGTGCCAGCAGTTTAAGGGCAGGGGTACAGGATACGCAGTATTTT.

The chain links TRBV5-1 to TRBJ2-2, with TRBD2 as a possible D gene (6 bases). Deletions cut 3 bases from V and 0 bases from J, with 18 bases between. The CDR3 is 18 residues long. CDR1 is SGHRS and CDR2 is YFSETQ in the germline V gene. This CDR3 reads CASSSLAQSSANTGELFF. CDR3 nucleotide sequence: TGCGCCAGCAGCTCCCTAGCGCAGTCTTCCGCGAACACCGGGGAGCTGTTTTTT.

The chain links TRBV6-1 to TRBJ2-5; D uncertain. The DNA end favors TRBJ2-7, so the J call may be wrong. From germline, CDR1 is MNHNS and CDR2 SASEGT. This CDR3 spans 13 amino acids. CDR3 loop: CASSEEVFYEQYF. CDR3 nucleotides: TGTGCCAGCAGTGAAGAGGTTTTCTACGAGCAGTACTTC.

The V call is TRBV20-1, the J call TRBJ1-2; D uncertain. Trimming took 1 base from V and 3 from J, leaving 9 bases between them. The CDR3 extends over 13 amino acids. The germline V gene encodes CDR1 DFQATT and CDR2 SNEGSKA (reference sequence). CDR3 sequence: CSARVGGDYGYTF. CDR3 coding DNA: TGCAGTGCTAGAGTGGGTGGGGACTATGGCTACACCTTC.

In its sample, this clonotype was seen a few times. The chain recombines TRBV7-2 with TRBJ2-7; 7 bases align to TRBD1. The CDR3 contains 13 residues. Germline V gene lookup returns CDR1 SGHTA and CDR2 FQGNSA. Trimming removed 7 bases from V and 3 bases from J; junction bases left unmatched: 6. The CDR3 protein is CASTRTGDYEQYF. CDR3 DNA: TGTGCCAGCACCCGGACAGGAGACTACGAGCAGTACTTC.

This clonotype was detected only a few times. V gene TRBV3-1 combines with J gene TRBJ1-2; D gene uncertain. V was pared by 0 bases and J by 7 bases, with 6 bases between. The CDR3 length is 12 residues. Germline CDR1 reads LGHDT; CDR2 reads YNNKEL (reference sequence). CDR3 coding DNA: TGTGCCAGCAGCCAAGACCTCTCTGGCTACACCTTC. Its protein is CASSQDLSGYTF.

This clonotype was counted a few times. V gene TRBV29-1 combines with J gene TRBJ1-1; no clear D. In germline, CDR1 is SQVTM, CDR2 ANQGSEA. The CDR3 has 13 amino acids. V gave up 4 bases and J gave up 1 base, with 10 bases separating them. CDR3 nucleotide sequence: TGCAGCGTTGCAGGAGGGAGGAACACTGAAGCTTTCTTT. Its translation is CSVAGGRNTEAFF.